This T cell receptor (beta chain) was identified in a study of OX40 agonist ivuxolimab in advanced cancers. The CDR3 is made up of 15 amino acids. In germline, CDR1 is SGHNT, CDR2 YENEEA. The V end lost 5 bases, the J end lost 1 base, and 9 bases lay between the germline ends. Sequencing was performed with immunoSEQ multiplex PCR; in TCRdb, only in-frame clones are kept and a portion is missing. The sample has 18,000 or so clones; around 83% are singletons. This material consisted of CD4+ or CD8+ T cells sorted from blood, taken in a trial of the OX40 agonist ivuxolimab. The TCR was taken from an adult with an advanced solid tumor such as melanoma, head and neck, liver or kidney cancer. The chain uses TRBV11-3 and TRBJ2-6; D remains unclear. CDR3 DNA: TGTGCCAGCAGCCCCAATCTATCTGGGGCCAACGTCCTGACTTTC. Its translation: CASSPNLSGANVLTF.